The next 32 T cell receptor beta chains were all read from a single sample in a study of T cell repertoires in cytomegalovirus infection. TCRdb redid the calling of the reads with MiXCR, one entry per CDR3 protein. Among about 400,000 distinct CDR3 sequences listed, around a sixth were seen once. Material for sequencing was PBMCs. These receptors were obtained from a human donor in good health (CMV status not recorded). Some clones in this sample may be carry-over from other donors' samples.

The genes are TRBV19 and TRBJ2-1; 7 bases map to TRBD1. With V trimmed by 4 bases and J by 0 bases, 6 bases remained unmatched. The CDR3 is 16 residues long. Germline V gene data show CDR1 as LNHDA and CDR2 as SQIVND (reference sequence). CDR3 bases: TGTGCCAGTAGTAGAAGCCGGGACAGCTCCTACAATGAGCAGTTCTTC. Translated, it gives CASSRSRDSSYNEQFF.

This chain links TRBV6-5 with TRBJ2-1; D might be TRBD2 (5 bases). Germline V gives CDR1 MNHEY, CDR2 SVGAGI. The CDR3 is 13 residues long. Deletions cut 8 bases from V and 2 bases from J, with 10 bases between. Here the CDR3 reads CASGLSTYNEQFF. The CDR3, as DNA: TGTGCCAGCGGACTCTCAACCTACAATGAGCAGTTCTTC.

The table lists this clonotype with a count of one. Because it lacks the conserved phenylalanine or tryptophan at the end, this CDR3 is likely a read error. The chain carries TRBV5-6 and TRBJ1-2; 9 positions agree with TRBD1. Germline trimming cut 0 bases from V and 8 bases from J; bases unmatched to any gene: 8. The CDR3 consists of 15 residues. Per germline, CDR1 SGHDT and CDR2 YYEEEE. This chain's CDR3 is CASSLVLQGAKGYTV. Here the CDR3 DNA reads TGTGCCAGCAGCTTGGTCTTACAGGGGGCTAAAGGCTACACCGTC.

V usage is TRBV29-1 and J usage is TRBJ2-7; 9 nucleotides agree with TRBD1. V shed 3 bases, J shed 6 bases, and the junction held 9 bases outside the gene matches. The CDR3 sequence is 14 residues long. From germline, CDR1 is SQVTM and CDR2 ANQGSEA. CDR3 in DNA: TGCAGCGTTGAGGGGACAGGGAGTCCGGGCGAGCAGTACTTC. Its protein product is CSVEGTGSPGEQYF.

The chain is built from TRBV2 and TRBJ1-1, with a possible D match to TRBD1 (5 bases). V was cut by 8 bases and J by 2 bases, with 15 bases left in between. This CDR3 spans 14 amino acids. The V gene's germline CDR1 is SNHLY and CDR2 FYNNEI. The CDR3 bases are TGTGCCAGCTCCGGGCGGGGGAGCAACACTGAAGCTTTCTTT. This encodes CASSGRGSNTEAFF.

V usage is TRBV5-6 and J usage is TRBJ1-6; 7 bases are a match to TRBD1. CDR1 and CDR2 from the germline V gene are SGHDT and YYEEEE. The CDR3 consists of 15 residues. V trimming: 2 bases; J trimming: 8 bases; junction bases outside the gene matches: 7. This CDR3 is CASSFGTERDSPLHF. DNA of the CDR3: TGTGCCAGCAGCTTCGGGACAGAAAGAGATTCACCCCTCCACTTT. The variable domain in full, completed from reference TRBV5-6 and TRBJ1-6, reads DAGVTQSPTHLIKTRGQQVTLRCSPKSGHDTVSWYQQALGQGPQFIFQYYEEEERQRGNFPDRFSGHQFPNYSSELNVNALLLGDSALYLCASSFGTERDSPLHFGNGTRLTVT.

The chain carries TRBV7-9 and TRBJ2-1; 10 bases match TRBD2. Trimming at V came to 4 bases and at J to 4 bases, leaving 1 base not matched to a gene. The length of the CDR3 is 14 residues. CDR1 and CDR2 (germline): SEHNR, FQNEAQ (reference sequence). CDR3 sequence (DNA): TGTGCCAGCAGCTGGGGACTAGCGTACAATGAGCAGTTCTTC. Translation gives CASSWGLAYNEQFF.

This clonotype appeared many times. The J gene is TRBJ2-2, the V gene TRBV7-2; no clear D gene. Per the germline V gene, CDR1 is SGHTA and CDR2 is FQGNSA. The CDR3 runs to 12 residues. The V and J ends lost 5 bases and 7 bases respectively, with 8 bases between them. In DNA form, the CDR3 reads TGTGCCAGCAGCCTTGGTGACGGGGAGCTGTTTTTT. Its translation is CASSLGDGELFF.

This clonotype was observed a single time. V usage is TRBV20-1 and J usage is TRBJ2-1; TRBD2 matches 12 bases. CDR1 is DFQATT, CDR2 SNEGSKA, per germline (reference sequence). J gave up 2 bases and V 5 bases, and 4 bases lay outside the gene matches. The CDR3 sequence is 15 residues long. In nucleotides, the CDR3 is TGCAGTGCTGCTAGCGGGAGGGCCCCCTACAATGAGCAGTTCTTC. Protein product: CSAASGRAPYNEQFF.

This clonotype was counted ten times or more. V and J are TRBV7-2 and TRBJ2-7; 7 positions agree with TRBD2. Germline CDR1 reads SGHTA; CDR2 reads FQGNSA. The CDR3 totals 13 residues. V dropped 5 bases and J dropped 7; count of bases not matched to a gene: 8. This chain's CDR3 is CASSPQPGGEQYF. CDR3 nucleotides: TGTGCCAGCAGCCCACAACCGGGGGGTGAGCAGTACTTC.

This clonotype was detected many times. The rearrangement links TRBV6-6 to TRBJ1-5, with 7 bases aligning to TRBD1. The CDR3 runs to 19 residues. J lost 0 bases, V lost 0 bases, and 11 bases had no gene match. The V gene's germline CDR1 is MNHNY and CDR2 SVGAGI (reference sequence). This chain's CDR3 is CASSYSPGQATNSNQPQHF. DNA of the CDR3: TGTGCCAGCAGTTACTCCCCCGGACAGGCAACAAATAGCAATCAGCCCCAGCATTTT.

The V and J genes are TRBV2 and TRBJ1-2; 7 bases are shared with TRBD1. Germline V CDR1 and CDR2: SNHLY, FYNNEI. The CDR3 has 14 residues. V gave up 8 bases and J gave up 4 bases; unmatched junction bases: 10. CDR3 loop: CASRPARDSYGYTF. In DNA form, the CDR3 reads TGTGCCAGCCGTCCAGCCCGGGACAGCTATGGCTACACCTTC.

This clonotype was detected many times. CDR3 nucleotides: TGTGCCAGCAGTCTGAGGACAGGGATGGGTCGCGAGCAGTACTTC. Translation gives CASSLRTGMGREQYF. The chain couples TRBV27 to TRBJ2-7; 8 bases are a match to TRBD1. The CDR3 runs 15 residues. Germline V lookup: CDR1 MNHEY, CDR2 SMNVEV (reference sequence). Trimming cost V 5 bases and J 6 bases; bases outside gene matches: 12.

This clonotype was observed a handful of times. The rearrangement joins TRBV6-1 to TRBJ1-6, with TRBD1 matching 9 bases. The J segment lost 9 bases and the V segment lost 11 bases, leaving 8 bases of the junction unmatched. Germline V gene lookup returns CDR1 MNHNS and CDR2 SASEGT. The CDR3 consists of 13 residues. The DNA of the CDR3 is TGTGCCTCGAAAGGGGACAGGGTTTCACCCCTCCACTTT. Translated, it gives CASKGDRVSPLHF.

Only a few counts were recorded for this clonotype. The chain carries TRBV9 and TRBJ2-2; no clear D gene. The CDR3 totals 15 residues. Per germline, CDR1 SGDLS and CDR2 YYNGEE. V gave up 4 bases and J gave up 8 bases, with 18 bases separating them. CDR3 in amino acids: CASSLLANQRGELFF. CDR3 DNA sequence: TGTGCCAGCAGCTTATTAGCCAACCAAAGGGGGGAGCTGTTTTTT.

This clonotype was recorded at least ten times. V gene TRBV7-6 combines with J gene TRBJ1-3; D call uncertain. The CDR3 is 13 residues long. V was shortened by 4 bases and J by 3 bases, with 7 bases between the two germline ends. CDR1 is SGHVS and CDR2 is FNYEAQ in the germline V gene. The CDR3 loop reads CASSSGRGNTIYF. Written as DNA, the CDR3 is TGTGCCAGCAGCTCCGGTCGTGGAAACACCATATATTTT.

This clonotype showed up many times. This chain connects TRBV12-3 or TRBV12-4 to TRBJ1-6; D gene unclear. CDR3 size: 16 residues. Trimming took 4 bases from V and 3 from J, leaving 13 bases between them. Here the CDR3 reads CASSSMGSSYNSPLHF. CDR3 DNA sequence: TGTGCCAGCAGTTCTATGGGGAGCAGCTATAATTCACCCCTCCACTTT.

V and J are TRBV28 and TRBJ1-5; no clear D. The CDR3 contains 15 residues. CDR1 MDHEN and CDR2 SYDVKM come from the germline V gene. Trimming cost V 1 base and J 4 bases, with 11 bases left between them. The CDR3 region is CASSLFEPENQPQHF. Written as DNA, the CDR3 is TGTGCCAGCAGTTTATTCGAACCAGAAAATCAGCCCCAGCATTTT.

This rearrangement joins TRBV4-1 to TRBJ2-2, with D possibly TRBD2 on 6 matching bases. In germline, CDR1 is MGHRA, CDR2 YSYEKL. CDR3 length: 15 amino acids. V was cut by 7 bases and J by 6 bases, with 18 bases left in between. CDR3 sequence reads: CASTDAPRRAGELFF. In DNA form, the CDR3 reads TGCGCCAGCACCGACGCACCAAGGAGGGCCGGGGAGCTGTTTTTT.

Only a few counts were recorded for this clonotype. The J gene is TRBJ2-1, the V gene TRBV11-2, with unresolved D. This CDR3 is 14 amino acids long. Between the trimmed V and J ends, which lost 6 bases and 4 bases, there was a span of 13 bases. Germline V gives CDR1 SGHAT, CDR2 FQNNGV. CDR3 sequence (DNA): TGTGCCAGCAGAGCAGGCCTGGGGTACAATGAGCAGTTCTTC. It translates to CASRAGLGYNEQFF.

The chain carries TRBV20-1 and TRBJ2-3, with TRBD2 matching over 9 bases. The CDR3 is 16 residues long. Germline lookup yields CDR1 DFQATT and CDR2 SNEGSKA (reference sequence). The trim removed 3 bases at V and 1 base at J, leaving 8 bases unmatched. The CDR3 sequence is CSASGGGGRGTDTQYF. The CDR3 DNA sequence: TGCAGTGCTAGCGGCGGGGGCGGGAGGGGCACAGATACGCAGTATTTT.

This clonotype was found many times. In DNA, the CDR3 is TGTGCCAGCAGCTTAGAGCCAGAGGAGGTTATGGGGGCTTTCTTT. Protein sequence: CASSLEPEEVMGAFF. The rearrangement links TRBV7-9 to TRBJ1-1; unclear D gene. Germline assignment: CDR1 SEHNR and CDR2 FQNEAQ (reference sequence). V lost 1 base to trimming and J lost 11 bases, with 20 bases between them. The CDR3 is 15 residues long.

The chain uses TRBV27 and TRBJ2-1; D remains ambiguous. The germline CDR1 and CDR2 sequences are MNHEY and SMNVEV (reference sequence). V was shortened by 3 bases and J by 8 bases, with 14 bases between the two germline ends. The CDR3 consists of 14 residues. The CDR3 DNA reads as TGTGCCAGCAGTTTCCGCCCCCGGGTGGATGAGCAGTTCTTC. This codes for CASSFRPRVDEQFF.

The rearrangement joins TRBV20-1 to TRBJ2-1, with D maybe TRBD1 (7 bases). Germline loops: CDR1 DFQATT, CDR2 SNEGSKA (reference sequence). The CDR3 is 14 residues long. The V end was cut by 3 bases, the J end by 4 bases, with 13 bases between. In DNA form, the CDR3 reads TGCAGTGCTAGGCTCCAGGGGGGATACAATGAGCAGTTCTTC. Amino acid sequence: CSARLQGGYNEQFF.

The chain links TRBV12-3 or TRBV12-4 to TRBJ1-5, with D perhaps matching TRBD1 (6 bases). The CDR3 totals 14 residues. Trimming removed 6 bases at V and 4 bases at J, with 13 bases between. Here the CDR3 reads CASSLDRTNQPQHF. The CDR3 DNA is TGTGCCAGCAGCCTCGACAGGACAAATCAGCCCCAGCATTTT.

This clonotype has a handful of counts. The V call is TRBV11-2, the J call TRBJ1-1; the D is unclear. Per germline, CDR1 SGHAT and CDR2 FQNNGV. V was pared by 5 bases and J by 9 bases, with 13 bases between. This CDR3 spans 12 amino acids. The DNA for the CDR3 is TGTGCCAGCAGCCGAGACGGAGTCCAAGCTTTCTTT. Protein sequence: CASSRDGVQAFF.

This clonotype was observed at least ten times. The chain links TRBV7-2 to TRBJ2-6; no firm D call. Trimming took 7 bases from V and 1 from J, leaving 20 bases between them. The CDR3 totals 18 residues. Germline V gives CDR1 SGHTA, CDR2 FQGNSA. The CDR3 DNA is TGTGCCAGCACCCGCGTTATGCAGGTTCTTTCTGGGGCCAACGTCCTGACTTTC. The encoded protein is CASTRVMQVLSGANVLTF.

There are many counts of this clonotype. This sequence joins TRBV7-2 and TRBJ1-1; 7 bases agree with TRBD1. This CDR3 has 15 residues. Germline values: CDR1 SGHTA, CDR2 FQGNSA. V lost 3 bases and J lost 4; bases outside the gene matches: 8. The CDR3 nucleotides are TGTGCCAGCAGCTTTACAAGTCCAGGGGGCACTGAAGCTTTCTTT. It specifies CASSFTSPGGTEAFF.

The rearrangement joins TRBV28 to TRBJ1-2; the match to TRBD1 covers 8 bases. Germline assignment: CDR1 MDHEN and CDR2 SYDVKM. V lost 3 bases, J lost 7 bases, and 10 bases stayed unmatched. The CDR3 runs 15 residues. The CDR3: CASSFRAGGLGGYTF. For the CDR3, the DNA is TGTGCCAGCAGTTTTCGCGCAGGGGGCTTGGGTGGCTACACCTTC.

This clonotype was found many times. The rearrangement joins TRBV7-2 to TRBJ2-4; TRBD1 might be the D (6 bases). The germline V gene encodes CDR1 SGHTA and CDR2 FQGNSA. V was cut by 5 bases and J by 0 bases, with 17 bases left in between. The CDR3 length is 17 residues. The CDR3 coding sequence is TGTGCCAGCAGCCTCCCCTTGGGGGCGGCAGCCAAAAACATTCAGTACTTC. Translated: CASSLPLGAAAKNIQYF.

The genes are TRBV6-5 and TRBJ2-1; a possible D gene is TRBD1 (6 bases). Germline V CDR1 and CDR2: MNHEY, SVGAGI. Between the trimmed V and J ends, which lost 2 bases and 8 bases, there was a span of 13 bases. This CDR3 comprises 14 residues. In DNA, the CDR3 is TGTGCCAGCAGTTACGGTGGTGGGGGCGATGAGCAGTTCTTC. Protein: CASSYGGGGDEQFF.

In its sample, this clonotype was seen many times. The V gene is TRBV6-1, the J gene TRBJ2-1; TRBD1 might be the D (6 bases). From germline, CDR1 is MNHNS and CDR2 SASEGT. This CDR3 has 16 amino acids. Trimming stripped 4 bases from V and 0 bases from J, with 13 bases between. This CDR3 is CASSGSGQSSYNEQFF. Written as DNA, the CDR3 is TGTGCCAGCAGTGGCTCGGGACAAAGCTCCTACAATGAGCAGTTCTTC.